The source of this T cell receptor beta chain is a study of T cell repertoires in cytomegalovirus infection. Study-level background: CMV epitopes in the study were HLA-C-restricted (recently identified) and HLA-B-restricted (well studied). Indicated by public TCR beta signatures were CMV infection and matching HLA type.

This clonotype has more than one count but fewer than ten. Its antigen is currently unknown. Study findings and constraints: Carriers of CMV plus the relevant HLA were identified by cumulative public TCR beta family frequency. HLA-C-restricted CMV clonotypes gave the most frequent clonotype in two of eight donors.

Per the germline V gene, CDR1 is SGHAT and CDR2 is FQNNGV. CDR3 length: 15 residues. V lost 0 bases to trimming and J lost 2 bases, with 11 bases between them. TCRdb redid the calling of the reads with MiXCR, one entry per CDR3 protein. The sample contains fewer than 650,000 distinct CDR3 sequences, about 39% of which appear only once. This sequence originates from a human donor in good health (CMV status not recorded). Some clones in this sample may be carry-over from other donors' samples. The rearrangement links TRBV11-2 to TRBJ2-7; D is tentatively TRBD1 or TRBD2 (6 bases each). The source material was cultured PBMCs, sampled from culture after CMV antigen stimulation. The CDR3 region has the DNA TGTGCCAGCAGCTTAGAGGCGGAGGGGGCCTACGAGCAGTACTTC. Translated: CASSLEAEGAYEQYF.